Included here is one T cell receptor (beta chain) sequence, with context. Produced via immunoSEQ multiplex PCR; TCRdb's table is partial and in-frame only. This table has under 150,000 clones, 84% appearing once. The record originates from a study of blood T cell repertoires in COVID-19. Germline V gene data show CDR1 as DFQATT and CDR2 as SNEGSKA (reference sequence). V was clipped by 4 bases and J by 9 bases, with 7 bases between them. The CDR3 is 10 amino acids. This chain joins TRBV20-1 and TRBJ2-1; D might be TRBD1 (5 bases). The source is a man aged 35-49 years with acute COVID-19. The specimen was PBMCs or T cells enriched from blood (not recorded which). CDR3 amino acids: CSATDTEQFF. In DNA form, the CDR3 reads TGCAGTGCTACGGACACTGAGCAGTTCTTC.